The present TCR beta chain was sequenced within a study of blood T cells in healthy people across ages (dated by TCRdb to between 2015 and 2016). As for the study more broadly: In model experiments, roughly one uniquely barcoded TCR beta cDNA molecule per two T cells was captured by template switching. The donors were split into four age groups: young (average around 16 years), middle-aged (more than 35), aged (over 55) and long-lived (about 74). Using the same blood draw, the study looked at two additional independent replicas of 1 million unique cDNA reads for two donors, one aged 18 to 30 and the other aged 80 or older. Age-related changes in TCR beta repertoire diversity were measured in the study by deep sequencing normalized with unique cDNA molecular identifiers. To avoid experimental bias, donors of different ages were randomly spread across the sequencing lanes.

V and J are truncated by 5 bases and 3 bases respectively, leaving an intervening sequence of 11 bases. From its cysteine to its phenylalanine, the CDR3 spans 13 amino acids. CDR3 DNA only is kept here, 39 bases in frame from base 1. CDR1 and CDR2, per the germline V gene (reference sequence), are SEHNR and FQNEAQ. The full study reports these points: Because donor CMV infection status was unknown, age-related changes in expanded clonotypes were potentially confounded. As age increased, observed TCR beta diversity per million T cells dropped in a roughly linear way, and a significant reduction was already evident by age 40. Bulk unsorted PBMC profiling prevented conclusive comparison of naive and antigen-experienced compartments. A strong correlation was found between observed TCR beta diversity and the percentage of naive T cells measured by flow cytometry. Total diversity estimates from one million sequenced T cells were considered lower bounds and underestimates. Compared with the aged group, the long-lived group had more naive CD4+ T cells, fewer expanded clones and increased TCR diversity, suggesting age selection.

In this sample, this clonotype turned up a few times. Its antigen is currently not known. No much larger clone is present one base from it, and per-base qualities are unavailable. The library came from 5' RACE. The instrument given in TCRdb is Illumina HiSeq 2500. A second about 7 to 11 cycle PCR used a sample-barcoded 5' primer and a J-beta primer mix. Each TCR beta cDNA molecule received a unique molecular identifier from a template-switch 5' adaptor carrying 12 random nucleotides. At least 2.5 million CDR3-containing paired-end reads were obtained from each sample. First-strand cDNA synthesis was performed from all RNA using the Mint cDNA synthesis kit, with priming by a TRBC-specific oligonucleotide. All cDNA was treated with uracil-DNA glycosylase and then went through a first 18-cycle PCR with the universal primers M1SS and BC2_uni_R. In the original analysis: For normalization, 1 million high-quality reads, each with a distinct molecular identifier, were randomly selected from each sample. Reads with shared molecular identifiers were discarded instead of being binned into consensus sequences. CDR3 identification, clonotype clustering and error correction used MiTCR with a Q25 quality threshold and the strictest error-elimination algorithm. Lower-bound total TCR beta diversity was estimated with a nonparametric unseen species model using Euler transformation. TCRdb itself trimmed the public reads at Q25 with fastp, ran MiXCR and retained productive beta chains. Each CDR3 protein gets just one entry, which takes the most common genes and DNA from the rows behind it. The V and J calls and clone size come from TCRdb's table, not from the authors' own analysis. Counted in this sample were about 1,800,000 distinct CDR3 sequences; 28% of them appeared once. The top ten hold approximately 7.7% of the sample.

Donors were roughly 40 systemically healthy Caucasian individuals from Russia aged roughly 6 to 90 years. Each donor gave around 9.9 milliliters of peripheral blood, collected into EDTA-treated Vacutainer tubes. Ficoll-Paque density-gradient centrifugation was used to isolate PBMCs, with at least 6.5 million per sample. Total RNA, at least 6 micrograms per sample, was extracted from PBMCs with Trizol reagent. For every donor, flow cytometry on a PBMC aliquot measured the percentage of naive CD45RAhigh/CD27high T cells. This TCR derives from a woman in her thirties in good health. Sequenced sample: blood. The chain is encoded by TRBV7-9 joined to TRBJ2-7; TRBD1 is possibly the D segment (5 matching bases). The DNA sequence is TGTGCCAGCAGCCTAACGACAGACTACGAGCAGTACTTC. This codes for CASSLTTDYEQYF.